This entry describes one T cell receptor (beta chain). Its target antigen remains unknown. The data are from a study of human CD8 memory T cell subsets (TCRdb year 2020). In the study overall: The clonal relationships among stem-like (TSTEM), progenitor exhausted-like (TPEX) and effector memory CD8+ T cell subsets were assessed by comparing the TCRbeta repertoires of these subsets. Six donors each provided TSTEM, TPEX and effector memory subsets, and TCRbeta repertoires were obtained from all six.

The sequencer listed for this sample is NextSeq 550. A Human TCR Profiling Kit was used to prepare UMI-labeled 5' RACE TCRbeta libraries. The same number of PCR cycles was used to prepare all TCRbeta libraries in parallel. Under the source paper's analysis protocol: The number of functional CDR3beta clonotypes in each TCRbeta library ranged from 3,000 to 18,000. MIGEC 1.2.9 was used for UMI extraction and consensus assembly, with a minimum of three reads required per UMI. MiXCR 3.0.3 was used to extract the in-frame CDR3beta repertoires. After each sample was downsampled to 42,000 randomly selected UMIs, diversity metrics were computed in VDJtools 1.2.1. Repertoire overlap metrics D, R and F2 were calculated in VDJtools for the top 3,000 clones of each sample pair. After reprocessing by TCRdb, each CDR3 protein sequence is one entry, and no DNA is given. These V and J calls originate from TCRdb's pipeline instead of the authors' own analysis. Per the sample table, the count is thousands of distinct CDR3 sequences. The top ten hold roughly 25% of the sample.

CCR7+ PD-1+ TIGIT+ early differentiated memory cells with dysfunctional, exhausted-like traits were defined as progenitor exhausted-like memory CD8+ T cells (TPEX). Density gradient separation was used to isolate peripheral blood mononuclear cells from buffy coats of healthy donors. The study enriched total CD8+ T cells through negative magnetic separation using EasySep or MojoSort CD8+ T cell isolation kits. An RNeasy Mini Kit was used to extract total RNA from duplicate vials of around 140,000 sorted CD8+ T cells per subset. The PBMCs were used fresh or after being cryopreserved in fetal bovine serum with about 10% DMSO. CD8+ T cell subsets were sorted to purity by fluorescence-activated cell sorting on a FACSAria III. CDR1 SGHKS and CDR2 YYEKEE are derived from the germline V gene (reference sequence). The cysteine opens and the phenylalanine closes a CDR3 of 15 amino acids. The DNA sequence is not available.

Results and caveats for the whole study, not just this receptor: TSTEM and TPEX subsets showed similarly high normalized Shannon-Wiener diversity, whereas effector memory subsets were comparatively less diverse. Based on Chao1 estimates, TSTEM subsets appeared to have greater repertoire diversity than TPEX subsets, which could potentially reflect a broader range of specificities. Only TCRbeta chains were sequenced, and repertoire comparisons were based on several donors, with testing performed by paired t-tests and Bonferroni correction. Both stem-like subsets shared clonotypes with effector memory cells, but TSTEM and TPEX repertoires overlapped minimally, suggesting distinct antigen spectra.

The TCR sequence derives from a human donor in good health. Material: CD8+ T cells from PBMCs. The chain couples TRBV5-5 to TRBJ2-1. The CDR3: CASGAWVSTHNEQFF.